This is a list of T cell receptor beta chains from one sample in a study of beta chain features in type 1 diabetes. The repertoire was sequenced with immunoSEQ multiplex PCR; TCRdb's copy has only in-frame clones and lacks some. This table has roughly 180,000 clones, approximately 8.1% appearing once. Source material: central memory CD4+ T cells from blood. Receptors originate from a man aged 18 to 29 with type 1 diabetes. Both conserved end residues are part of each CDR3. D genes are given only for firm matches. Size is stated for part of the rows, as once, few or many counts, or as a class when the clone is expanded.

v_call: TRBV9; clone_size: -; j_call: TRBJ2-1; d_call: TRBD2; cdr3_aa: CASSSSAGALSDEQFF; cdr3_nt: TGTGCCAGCAGCTCGTCAGCGGGGGCCCTTTCGGATGAGCAGTTCTTC
v_call: TRBV5-6; clone_size: -; j_call: TRBJ2-3; d_call: TRBD2; cdr3_aa: CASRIGGDTQYF; cdr3_nt: TGTGCCAGCAGGATCGGGGGGGATACGCAGTATTTT
v_call: TRBV7-2; clone_size: -; j_call: TRBJ1-2; d_call: TRBD1; cdr3_aa: CASSVRTGTGDGYTF; cdr3_nt: TGTGCCAGCAGCGTAAGGACAGGGACGGGGGATGGCTACACCTTC
v_call: TRBV4-2; clone_size: -; j_call: TRBJ2-7; d_call: -; cdr3_aa: CASSQESLASPQYF; cdr3_nt: TGTGCCAGCAGCCAAGAATCTCTGGCTAGCCCGCAGTACTTC
v_call: TRBV5-1; clone_size: few; j_call: TRBJ2-2; d_call: -; cdr3_aa: CASSLAGGDTGELFF; cdr3_nt: TGCGCCAGCAGCTTGGCTGGCGGTGACACCGGGGAGCTGTTTTTT
v_call: TRBV4-2; clone_size: -; j_call: TRBJ2-3; d_call: -; cdr3_aa: CASSQAWAQTNTDTQYF; cdr3_nt: TGTGCCAGCAGCCAAGCTTGGGCTCAGACAAACACAGATACGCAGTATTTT
v_call: TRBV5-4; clone_size: -; j_call: TRBJ2-3; d_call: TRBD2; cdr3_aa: CASSLTSGRDTQYF; cdr3_nt: TGTGCCAGCAGCTTGACTAGCGGGAGGGATACGCAGTATTTT
v_call: TRBV6-4; clone_size: -; j_call: TRBJ1-1; d_call: -; cdr3_aa: CASSEAPF; cdr3_nt: TGTGCCAGCAGTGAGGCCCCATTT
v_call: TRBV30; clone_size: -; j_call: TRBJ2-1; d_call: -; cdr3_aa: CACLPRSSYNEQFF; cdr3_nt: TGTGCCTGCCTGCCAAGGAGCTCCTACAATGAGCAGTTCTTC
v_call: TRBV5-1; clone_size: -; j_call: TRBJ2-7; d_call: -; cdr3_aa: CASSEQGLSHEQYF; cdr3_nt: TGCGCCAGCAGCGAACAGGGTTTGTCCCACGAGCAGTACTTC
v_call: TRBV27; clone_size: -; j_call: TRBJ1-3; d_call: -; cdr3_aa: CASSLTSSGNTIYF; cdr3_nt: TGTGCCAGCAGTTTAACGAGCTCTGGAAACACCATATATTTT
v_call: TRBV7-2; clone_size: -; j_call: TRBJ2-3; d_call: -; cdr3_aa: CASISVPGLTDTQYF; cdr3_nt: TGTGCCAGCATCTCCGTCCCTGGCCTGACAGATACGCAGTATTTT
v_call: TRBV7-9; clone_size: few; j_call: TRBJ2-5; d_call: -; cdr3_aa: CASSSFSGRETQYF; cdr3_nt: TGTGCCAGCAGCTCCTTTTCGGGGAGGGAGACCCAGTACTTC
v_call: TRBV5-1; clone_size: few; j_call: TRBJ2-7; d_call: -; cdr3_aa: CASSLGGDYEQYF; cdr3_nt: TGCGCCAGCAGCTTGGGGGGGGACTACGAGCAGTACTTC
v_call: TRBV29-1; clone_size: few; j_call: TRBJ2-7; d_call: -; cdr3_aa: CSVGAHQGEQYF; cdr3_nt: TGCAGCGTTGGGGCTCACCAGGGGGAGCAGTACTTC
v_call: TRBV7-2; clone_size: few; j_call: TRBJ2-2; d_call: TRBD2; cdr3_aa: CASSRTGGWDTGELFF; cdr3_nt: TGTGCCAGCAGCCGTACGGGGGGGTGGGACACCGGGGAGCTGTTTTTT
v_call: TRBV5-4; clone_size: few; j_call: TRBJ2-1; d_call: TRBD1; cdr3_aa: CASSLGGTGRSNEQFF; cdr3_nt: TGTGCCAGCAGTCTAGGGGGGACAGGGAGATCCAATGAGCAGTTCTTC
v_call: TRBV7-2; clone_size: few; j_call: TRBJ2-5; d_call: TRBD2; cdr3_aa: CASSLVTAGVQETQYF; cdr3_nt: TGTGCCAGCAGCTTAGTGACAGCGGGAGTGCAAGAGACCCAGTACTTC
v_call: TRBV11-2; clone_size: -; j_call: TRBJ2-1; d_call: TRBD2; cdr3_aa: CASSQREGVYNEQFF; cdr3_nt: TGTGCCAGCAGCCAACGGGAGGGTGTCTACAATGAGCAGTTCTTC
v_call: TRBV5-4; clone_size: few; j_call: TRBJ1-2; d_call: -; cdr3_aa: CASSQDLGADYGYTF; cdr3_nt: TGTGCCAGCAGCCAAGATTTGGGGGCTGACTATGGCTACACCTTC
v_call: TRBV19; clone_size: -; j_call: TRBJ1-2; d_call: TRBD1; cdr3_aa: CASSMPDRVELGYTF; cdr3_nt: TGTGCCAGTAGTATGCCGGACAGGGTAGAACTGGGCTACACCTTC
v_call: TRBV9; clone_size: many; j_call: TRBJ1-2; d_call: -; cdr3_aa: CASSVLGANYGYTF; cdr3_nt: TGTGCCAGCAGCGTACTGGGGGCCAACTATGGCTACACCTTC
v_call: TRBV5-1; clone_size: -; j_call: TRBJ2-2; d_call: TRBD1; cdr3_aa: CASSLYTGTDTGELFF; cdr3_nt: TGCGCCAGCAGCTTGTATACCGGGACAGACACCGGGGAGCTGTTTTTT
v_call: TRBV18; clone_size: few; j_call: TRBJ2-7; d_call: TRBD1; cdr3_aa: CASSSGTGLYEQYF; cdr3_nt: TGTGCCAGCTCGTCCGGGACAGGGTTGTACGAGCAGTACTTC
v_call: TRBV29-1; clone_size: -; j_call: TRBJ2-7; d_call: TRBD2; cdr3_aa: CSVAPQIAGTYEQYF; cdr3_nt: TGCAGCGTTGCGCCCCAAATAGCGGGGACCTACGAGCAGTACTTC
v_call: TRBV15; clone_size: few; j_call: TRBJ1-2; d_call: TRBD1; cdr3_aa: CATSNRQGRYGYTF; cdr3_nt: TGTGCCACCAGCAACCGACAGGGCCGCTATGGCTACACCTTC
v_call: TRBV7-9; clone_size: -; j_call: TRBJ2-3; d_call: -; cdr3_aa: CASSRRVSTDTQYF; cdr3_nt: TGTGCCAGCAGCCGCAGGGTATCCACAGATACGCAGTATTTT
v_call: TRBV28; clone_size: -; j_call: TRBJ2-5; d_call: -; cdr3_aa: CASSRLQETQYF; cdr3_nt: TGTGCCAGCAGTCGACTACAAGAGACCCAGTACTTC
v_call: TRBV14; clone_size: few; j_call: TRBJ2-5; d_call: -; cdr3_aa: CASSQDPRETQYF; cdr3_nt: TGTGCCAGCAGCCAAGACCCGCGAGAGACCCAGTACTTC
v_call: TRBV5-1; clone_size: -; j_call: TRBJ2-7; d_call: TRBD2; cdr3_aa: CASSRTSGTSEQYF; cdr3_nt: TGCGCCAGCAGCCGGACTAGCGGGACCTCCGAGCAGTACTTC
v_call: TRBV9; clone_size: -; j_call: TRBJ1-2; d_call: TRBD1; cdr3_aa: CASSVLGTANGYTF; cdr3_nt: TGTGCCAGCAGCGTCCTCGGGACAGCGAATGGCTACACCTTC
v_call: TRBV5-8; clone_size: few; j_call: TRBJ2-5; d_call: -; cdr3_aa: CASSFGRDHQETQYF; cdr3_nt: TGTGCCAGCAGCTTCGGCAGGGATCACCAAGAGACCCAGTACTTC
v_call: TRBV9; clone_size: few; j_call: TRBJ2-6; d_call: -; cdr3_aa: CASSTRQDSGANVLTF; cdr3_nt: TGTGCCAGCAGCACGAGACAGGACTCTGGGGCCAACGTCCTGACTTTC
v_call: TRBV11-2; clone_size: -; j_call: TRBJ1-5; d_call: -; cdr3_aa: CASSLDPGNQPQHF; cdr3_nt: TGTGCCAGCAGCTTAGATCCGGGCAATCAGCCCCAGCATTTT
v_call: TRBV6-5; clone_size: few; j_call: TRBJ1-2; d_call: -; cdr3_aa: CASSSLVGGYTF; cdr3_nt: TGTGCCAGCAGTTCTCTAGTTGGAGGCTACACCTTC
v_call: TRBV6-1; clone_size: few; j_call: TRBJ1-1; d_call: -; cdr3_aa: CASLSGYGGTEAFF; cdr3_nt: TGTGCCAGCCTCTCAGGGTATGGCGGCACTGAAGCTTTCTTT
v_call: TRBV5-4; clone_size: -; j_call: TRBJ2-7; d_call: TRBD1; cdr3_aa: CASSRGQGASYEQYF; cdr3_nt: TGTGCCAGCAGCCGGGGACAGGGGGCCTCCTACGAGCAGTACTTC
v_call: TRBV6-5; clone_size: -; j_call: TRBJ2-5; d_call: -; cdr3_aa: CASSYRGLLQETQYF; cdr3_nt: TGTGCCAGCAGTTATCGGGGACTTCTTCAAGAGACCCAGTACTTC
v_call: TRBV11-2; clone_size: -; j_call: TRBJ1-2; d_call: TRBD1; cdr3_aa: CASSSPRTGGYTF; cdr3_nt: TGTGCCAGCAGCTCCCCCCGGACAGGGGGCTACACCTTC
v_call: TRBV30; clone_size: few; j_call: TRBJ2-4; d_call: TRBD2; cdr3_aa: CAWTSGNRAKNIQYF; cdr3_nt: TGTGCCTGGACTAGCGGGAATAGGGCCAAAAACATTCAGTACTTC
v_call: TRBV6-6; clone_size: -; j_call: TRBJ2-5; d_call: TRBD2; cdr3_aa: CATGLAGGETQYF; cdr3_nt: TGTGCCACGGGACTAGCGGGGGGAGAGACCCAGTACTTC
v_call: TRBV5-6; clone_size: few; j_call: TRBJ1-3; d_call: -; cdr3_aa: CASSFLVPRSSGNTIYF; cdr3_nt: TGTGCCAGCAGCTTCTTGGTACCCCGGAGCTCTGGAAACACCATATATTTT
v_call: TRBV7-9; clone_size: -; j_call: TRBJ2-1; d_call: TRBD1; cdr3_aa: CASRRTGTGGSTDEQFF; cdr3_nt: TGTGCCAGCAGACGGACCGGGACAGGGGGCTCAACGGATGAGCAGTTCTTC
v_call: TRBV5-1; clone_size: many; j_call: TRBJ1-3; d_call: -; cdr3_aa: CASSLEEAGGNTIYF; cdr3_nt: TGCGCCAGCAGCTTGGAAGAGGCAGGGGGAAACACCATATATTTT
v_call: TRBV5-4; clone_size: -; j_call: TRBJ2-1; d_call: -; cdr3_aa: CASSSPGLLSYNEQFF; cdr3_nt: TGTGCCAGCAGCTCGCCGGGACTCCTATCCTACAATGAGCAGTTCTTC
v_call: TRBV21-1; clone_size: -; j_call: TRBJ2-4; d_call: -; cdr3_aa: CASSEPYGTGGTENIQYF; cdr3_nt: TGTGCCAGCAGCGAACCTTACGGGACAGGGGGCACCGAAAACATTCAGTACTTC
v_call: TRBV11-2; clone_size: -; j_call: TRBJ1-2; d_call: -; cdr3_aa: CASSLGGVYGYTF; cdr3_nt: TGTGCCAGCAGCTTAGGAGGCGTCTATGGCTACACCTTC
v_call: TRBV9; clone_size: few; j_call: TRBJ2-1; d_call: -; cdr3_aa: CASSVLSGEQFF; cdr3_nt: TGTGCCAGCAGCGTTCTTAGTGGTGAGCAGTTCTTC
v_call: TRBV11-3; clone_size: -; j_call: TRBJ2-7; d_call: -; cdr3_aa: CASSLDGRIKYF; cdr3_nt: TGTGCCAGCAGCTTAGACGGCAGGATCAAGTACTTC
v_call: TRBV10-1; clone_size: few; j_call: TRBJ2-6; d_call: -; cdr3_aa: CATKTNVLTF; cdr3_nt: TGCGCCACCAAAACAAACGTCCTGACTTTC
v_call: TRBV7-9; clone_size: few; j_call: TRBJ2-1; d_call: -; cdr3_aa: CASNDLAGEQFF; cdr3_nt: TGTGCCAGCAACGATCTGGCGGGGGAGCAGTTCTTC